Listed below are T cell receptor beta chains from one sample, sequenced in a study of T cell clones after liver transplantation. The assay was immunoSEQ multiplex PCR, and TCRdb's table has in-frame clones only and misses some. The repertoire includes some 110,000 clones, around 83% of them detected once, and 0.8% to 1% sits in the top ten. The material was CD4+ T cells from blood, obtained before liver transplant. The receptors derive from a human donor who received a liver transplant. The CDR3 runs from the conserved cysteine through the conserved F or W. Each record gives: D gene, clone size, V gene, J gene, CDR3 protein, CDR3 DNA. A D gene is named only where the DNA matches it firmly. Only some rows state a clone size, as once, few, many or a class for expanded clones.

d_call: NA; clone_size: NA; v_call: TRBV2; j_call: TRBJ2-3; cdr3_aa: CASMYRFSSTDTQYF; cdr3_nt: TGTGCCAGCATGTATCGATTCTCTAGCACAGATACGCAGTATTTT
d_call: TRBD1; clone_size: NA; v_call: TRBV5-4; j_call: TRBJ2-1; cdr3_aa: CASSLAAGQGNNEQFF; cdr3_nt: TGTGCCAGCAGCTTGGCCGCTGGACAGGGGAACAATGAGCAGTTCTTC
d_call: NA; clone_size: NA; v_call: TRBV5-1; j_call: TRBJ1-2; cdr3_aa: CASSQAPGTNYGYTF; cdr3_nt: TGCGCCAGCAGCCAGGCCCCAGGGACCAACTATGGCTACACCTTC
d_call: NA; clone_size: NA; v_call: TRBV7-9; j_call: TRBJ1-2; cdr3_aa: CASSLDYSTLGYTF; cdr3_nt: TGTGCCAGCAGCTTAGACTACAGTACGCTTGGCTACACCTTC
d_call: NA; clone_size: NA; v_call: TRBV10-3; j_call: TRBJ1-1; cdr3_aa: CAISEYSTLLMNTEAFF; cdr3_nt: TGTGCCATCAGTGAATACAGCACACTTTTGATGAACACTGAAGCTTTCTTT
d_call: NA; clone_size: once; v_call: TRBV27; j_call: TRBJ2-6; cdr3_aa: CASSLYESGANVLTF; cdr3_nt: TGTGCCAGCAGTTTATACGAATCTGGGGCCAACGTCCTGACTTTC
d_call: TRBD1; clone_size: NA; v_call: TRBV13; j_call: TRBJ1-5; cdr3_aa: CASSDSRQGGNQPQHF; cdr3_nt: TGTGCCAGCAGCGACTCACGACAGGGGGGTAATCAGCCCCAGCATTTT
d_call: TRBD1; clone_size: NA; v_call: TRBV18; j_call: TRBJ1-1; cdr3_aa: CASSRQGGAVAFF; cdr3_nt: TGTGCCAGCTCACGACAGGGAGGGGCGGTGGCTTTCTTT
d_call: NA; clone_size: few; v_call: TRBV4-1; j_call: TRBJ2-3; cdr3_aa: CASSQERGFPTDTQYF; cdr3_nt: TGCGCCAGCAGCCAAGAACGCGGATTTCCCACAGATACGCAGTATTTT
d_call: TRBD2; clone_size: NA; v_call: TRBV15; j_call: TRBJ2-2; cdr3_aa: CATSRGPGRERTGELFF; cdr3_nt: TGTGCCACCAGCAGAGGACCGGGGCGGGAGAGGACCGGGGAGCTGTTTTTT
d_call: NA; clone_size: NA; v_call: TRBV7-3; j_call: TRBJ2-2; cdr3_aa: CASSLSPTGELFF; cdr3_nt: TGTGCCAGCAGCTTATCCCCCACCGGGGAGCTGTTTTTT
d_call: NA; clone_size: NA; v_call: TRBV19; j_call: TRBJ2-5; cdr3_aa: CASSTPGGARQETQYF; cdr3_nt: TGTGCCAGTAGTACCCCAGGTGGGGCCCGGCAAGAGACCCAGTACTTC
d_call: NA; clone_size: once; v_call: TRBV7-7; j_call: TRBJ2-5; cdr3_aa: CASSLNSAGRETQYF; cdr3_nt: TGTGCCAGCAGCTTAAACAGTGCAGGGCGAGAGACCCAGTACTTC
d_call: NA; clone_size: NA; v_call: TRBV28; j_call: TRBJ1-3; cdr3_aa: CASSLFDSGNTIYF; cdr3_nt: TGTGCCAGCAGTTTATTTGACTCTGGAAACACCATATATTTT
d_call: TRBD1; clone_size: NA; v_call: TRBV7-2; j_call: TRBJ1-1; cdr3_aa: CASSVQGQGVAEAFF; cdr3_nt: TGTGCCAGCAGCGTGCAAGGACAGGGGGTAGCTGAAGCTTTCTTT
d_call: NA; clone_size: NA; v_call: TRBV2; j_call: TRBJ2-5; cdr3_aa: CASTPEETQYF; cdr3_nt: TGTGCCAGCACCCCAGAAGAGACCCAGTACTTC
d_call: NA; clone_size: NA; v_call: TRBV5-1; j_call: TRBJ2-6; cdr3_aa: CASSLESRSNSGANVLTF; cdr3_nt: TGCGCCAGCAGCTTGGAATCCAGAAGTAACTCTGGGGCCAACGTCCTGACTTTC
d_call: TRBD1; clone_size: NA; v_call: TRBV5-6; j_call: TRBJ2-1; cdr3_aa: CASSALGGQGPNEQFF; cdr3_nt: TGTGCCAGCAGCGCCCTCGGGGGACAGGGCCCCAATGAGCAGTTCTTC
d_call: TRBD1; clone_size: NA; v_call: TRBV5-1; j_call: TRBJ2-2; cdr3_aa: CASTAGTGHTGELFF; cdr3_nt: TGCGCCAGCACCGCCGGGACAGGGCACACCGGGGAGCTGTTTTTT
d_call: TRBD1; clone_size: NA; v_call: TRBV4-2; j_call: TRBJ1-1; cdr3_aa: CASSLDRGYTEAFF; cdr3_nt: TGTGCCAGCAGCCTAGACAGGGGGTATACTGAAGCTTTCTTT
d_call: NA; clone_size: NA; v_call: TRBV28; j_call: TRBJ1-2; cdr3_aa: CASSLSPDYGYTF; cdr3_nt: TGTGCCAGCAGTTTAAGTCCTGACTATGGCTACACCTTC
d_call: NA; clone_size: NA; v_call: TRBV6-4; j_call: TRBJ2-1; cdr3_aa: CASSDSSYNEQFF; cdr3_nt: TGTGCCAGCAGTGACTCTAGTTACAATGAGCAGTTCTTC
d_call: TRBD1; clone_size: NA; v_call: TRBV6-1; j_call: TRBJ2-7; cdr3_aa: CASSTGDRGYEQYF; cdr3_nt: TGTGCCAGCAGTACAGGGGACAGGGGGTACGAGCAGTACTTC
d_call: TRBD2; clone_size: NA; v_call: TRBV2; j_call: TRBJ2-1; cdr3_aa: CASSLQTSGHYNEQFF; cdr3_nt: TGTGCCAGCAGCCTACAGACTAGCGGCCACTACAATGAGCAGTTCTTC
d_call: NA; clone_size: NA; v_call: TRBV7-2; j_call: TRBJ1-5; cdr3_aa: CASSLYQTAADEPQHF; cdr3_nt: TGTGCCAGCAGCTTATACCAAACAGCTGCCGATGAGCCCCAGCATTTT
d_call: TRBD2; clone_size: NA; v_call: TRBV28; j_call: TRBJ2-3; cdr3_aa: CASITGLARNTQYF; cdr3_nt: TGTGCCAGCATCACGGGACTAGCGCGGAATACGCAGTATTTT
d_call: NA; clone_size: NA; v_call: TRBV7-7; j_call: TRBJ2-3; cdr3_aa: CASSQGARSGRYTQYF; cdr3_nt: TGTGCCAGCAGCCAAGGGGCTAGGTCTGGCAGGTATACGCAGTATTTT